This T cell receptor (beta chain) derives from a study of response to subunit inactivated influenza vaccine. This clonotype was picked up a small number of times. What it binds is not known. TCRdb redid the calling of the RT-PCR reads with MiXCR, one entry per CDR3 protein. The table records around 580,000 distinct CDR3 sequences, approximately 15% of them present only once. Findings and limits, study-wide: Authors suggested seasonal influenza vaccinations each recruit few new T cells.

V lost 5 bases to trimming and J lost 0 bases; unmatched junction nucleotides: 12. The CDR3 spans 20 residues. The V gene's germline CDR1 is SGHTA and CDR2 FQGNSA. The origin of this receptor is a man between 50 and 59 years old who received an inactivated influenza vaccine. Source: PBMCs from blood, taken 11 to 12 days after vaccination. V usage is TRBV7-2 and J usage is TRBJ2-2; 13 bases line up with TRBD2. CDR3: CASSIPGLAGFAANTGELFF. The DNA for the CDR3 is TGTGCCAGCAGCATACCGGGACTAGCGGGATTTGCGGCGAACACCGGGGAGCTGTTTTTT.